The 15 T cell receptor beta chains below come from one sample, sequenced in a study of blood T cell repertoires in COVID-19. Clones were read by immunoSEQ multiplex PCR, and TCRdb kept only the in-frame ones, dropping some. This table holds some 170,000 clones, about 87% found once. Sequencing input: peripheral blood. The source is a woman aged 45-59 years with acute or convalescent COVID-19.

The chain joins TRBV7-2 to TRBJ1-1, with D possibly being TRBD1 (6 bases). Germline-derived CDR1 and CDR2 are SGHTA and FQGNSA. This CDR3 has 15 residues. V lost 4 bases, J lost 3 bases, and 15 bases lay in between. DNA for the CDR3: TGTGCCAGCAGCTCCCCCCGCAGGGGAGACACTGAAGCTTTCTTT. Amino acid sequence: CASSSPRRGDTEAFF.

About this clone itself: Other DNA sequences in this sample translate to the same CDR3. The V gene is TRBV20-1, the J gene TRBJ2-3; TRBD2 matches 8 bases. Germline values: CDR1 DFQATT, CDR2 SNEGSKA (reference sequence). The CDR3 length is 13 residues. The junction had 2 bases not matched to a gene; V was cut back by 3 bases and J by 3 bases. CDR3 nucleotide sequence: TGCAGTGCTAGTCCTAGCGGGACAGATACGCAGTATTTT. Translating it yields CSASPSGTDTQYF.

This chain joins TRBV5-4 and TRBJ2-7, with 11 bases lining up with TRBD2. Trimming at V came to 3 bases and at J to 0 bases, leaving 2 bases not matched to a gene. The germline CDR1 and CDR2 sequences are SGHNT and YYREEE (reference sequence). CDR3 size: 15 residues. The CDR3 DNA is TGTGCCAGCAGCTCTAGCGGGAGGTTCTCCTACGAGCAGTACTTC. This sequence encodes CASSSSGRFSYEQYF.

V usage is TRBV9 and J usage is TRBJ2-3; 8 bases align to TRBD2. Germline CDR1 and CDR2: SGDLS and YYNGEE. The CDR3 is 16 residues long. V was clipped by 4 bases and J by 0 bases; unmatched bases: 7. The CDR3 bases are TGTGCCAGCAGCCTAGGAGCTAGCGGGAGCACAGATACGCAGTATTTT. The encoded protein is CASSLGASGSTDTQYF.

CDR3 DNA: TGTGCCAGCAGACCCACAGGGGGTAACTATGGCTACACCTTC. Its translation: CASRPTGGNYGYTF. The chain uses TRBV6-5 and TRBJ1-2; TRBD1 agrees at 8 bases. V was pared by 6 bases and J by 1 base, with 4 bases of the junction left unmatched. Germline V gene sequence: CDR1 MNHEY, CDR2 SVGAGI. This CDR3 has 14 amino acids.

The genes are TRBV2 and TRBJ1-2, with a tentative D call TRBD1 (5 bases). Per the germline V gene, CDR1 is SNHLY and CDR2 is FYNNEI. V lost 6 bases and J lost 4, with 12 bases in between. The CDR3 length is 13 residues. CDR3 sequence reads: CASSDSGGYGYTF. In nucleotides, the CDR3 is TGTGCCAGCAGCGACAGCGGGGGCTATGGCTACACCTTC.

The chain joins TRBV3-1 (or the pseudogene TRBV3-2) to TRBJ2-1; 10 bases match TRBD2. The CDR3 is 16 residues long. In germline, CDR1 is LGHDT, CDR2 YNNKEL (reference sequence). V dropped 0 bases and J dropped 10; count of bases not matched to a gene: 9. The CDR3 nucleotides read TGTGCCAGCAGCCAAGATTGGATAGCGGGGGGAGAGGAGCAGTTCTTC. Its protein product is CASSQDWIAGGEEQFF.

This clone was observed a few times. The genes are TRBV15 and TRBJ1-4; 8 bases fit TRBD1. The CDR3 has 19 residues. J lost 0 bases, V lost 2 bases, and 11 bases had no gene match. Germline V lookup: CDR1 LNHNV, CDR2 YYDKDF (reference sequence). The CDR3 DNA reads TGTGCCACCAGCAGACCTTTTCAGGGGGCCCCACCAACTAATGAAAAACTGTTTTTT. Its protein is CATSRPFQGAPPTNEKLFF.

The chain is built from TRBV11-3 and TRBJ1-3; D remains ambiguous. The length of the CDR3 is 13 residues. V lost 8 bases and J 0 bases, leaving 8 bases between the germline ends. Germline V gene data show CDR1 as SGHNT and CDR2 as YENEEA. CDR3 amino acids: CASRTNSGNTIYF. In DNA form, the CDR3 reads TGTGCCAGCCGGACTAACTCTGGAAACACCATATATTTT.

The rearrangement joins TRBV19 to TRBJ1-5, with TRBD1 matching 9 bases. CDR3 length: 14 residues. V shed 4 bases, J shed 5 bases, and the junction held 3 bases outside the gene matches. Germline CDR1 and CDR2: LNHDA and SQIVND (reference sequence). CDR3 loop: CASSTRTGDQPQHF. CDR3 nucleotides: TGTGCCAGTAGTACCCGGACAGGGGATCAGCCCCAGCATTTT. Combining the CDR3 with reference TRBV19 and TRBJ1-5 gives the whole variable domain DGGITQSPKYLFRKEGQNVTLSCEQNLNHDAMYWYRQDPGQGLRLIYYSQIVNDFQKGDIAEGYSVSREKKESFPLTVTSAQKNPTAFYLCASSTRTGDQPQHFGDGTRLSIL.

This chain joins TRBV2 and TRBJ2-5, with D possibly TRBD2 on 6 matching bases. Germline V CDR1 and CDR2: SNHLY, FYNNEI. Trimming shortened V by 4 bases and J by 5 bases, and 14 bases separated the two germline ends. CDR3 length: 14 residues. The CDR3 DNA reads as TGTGCCAGCAGTGCCCCGACTAGATGGGAGACCCAGTACTTC. This codes for CASSAPTRWETQYF.

A single count supports this clone. The V call is TRBV7-2, the J call TRBJ2-5, with 8 bases identical to TRBD2. The CDR3 sequence is 14 residues long. Germline trimming cut 5 bases from V and 5 bases from J; bases unmatched to any gene: 7. The germline V gene has CDR1 SGHTA and CDR2 FQGNSA. The CDR3: CASSGIGGAETQYF. As DNA, the CDR3 is TGTGCCAGCAGCGGCATCGGGGGGGCCGAGACCCAGTACTTC.

The rearrangement joins TRBV30 to TRBJ1-1, with a weak D call TRBD1 (6 bases). Per germline, CDR1 GTSNPN and CDR2 SVGIG (reference sequence). Trimming stripped 0 bases from V and 1 base from J, with 18 bases between. The CDR3 runs to 17 residues. The CDR3 region has the DNA TGTGCCTGGAGTGTCCTCAACAGGGTAGGGGAGAACACTGAAGCTTTCTTT. Its protein product is CAWSVLNRVGENTEAFF.

The V gene is TRBV10-3, the J gene TRBJ1-6, with D possibly being TRBD1 (5 bases). The CDR3 covers 16 residues. Trimming stripped 6 bases from V and 0 bases from J, with 12 bases between. From germline, CDR1 is ENHRY and CDR2 SYGVKD. CDR3: CAISSSTVSYNSPLHF. The CDR3 DNA follows: TGTGCCATCAGCTCCTCGACAGTCTCCTATAATTCACCCCTCCACTTT.

This clone occurred once. This sequence joins TRBV5-4 and TRBJ2-7; 7 nucleotides line up with TRBD1. V lost 0 bases and J lost 5; bases outside the gene matches: 5. The CDR3 is made up of 14 amino acids. From germline, CDR1 is SGHNT and CDR2 YYREEE (reference sequence). The CDR3 nucleotides are TGTGCCAGCAGCTTGGTAGGGGGCTGGGACGAGCAGTACTTC. It encodes CASSLVGGWDEQYF.